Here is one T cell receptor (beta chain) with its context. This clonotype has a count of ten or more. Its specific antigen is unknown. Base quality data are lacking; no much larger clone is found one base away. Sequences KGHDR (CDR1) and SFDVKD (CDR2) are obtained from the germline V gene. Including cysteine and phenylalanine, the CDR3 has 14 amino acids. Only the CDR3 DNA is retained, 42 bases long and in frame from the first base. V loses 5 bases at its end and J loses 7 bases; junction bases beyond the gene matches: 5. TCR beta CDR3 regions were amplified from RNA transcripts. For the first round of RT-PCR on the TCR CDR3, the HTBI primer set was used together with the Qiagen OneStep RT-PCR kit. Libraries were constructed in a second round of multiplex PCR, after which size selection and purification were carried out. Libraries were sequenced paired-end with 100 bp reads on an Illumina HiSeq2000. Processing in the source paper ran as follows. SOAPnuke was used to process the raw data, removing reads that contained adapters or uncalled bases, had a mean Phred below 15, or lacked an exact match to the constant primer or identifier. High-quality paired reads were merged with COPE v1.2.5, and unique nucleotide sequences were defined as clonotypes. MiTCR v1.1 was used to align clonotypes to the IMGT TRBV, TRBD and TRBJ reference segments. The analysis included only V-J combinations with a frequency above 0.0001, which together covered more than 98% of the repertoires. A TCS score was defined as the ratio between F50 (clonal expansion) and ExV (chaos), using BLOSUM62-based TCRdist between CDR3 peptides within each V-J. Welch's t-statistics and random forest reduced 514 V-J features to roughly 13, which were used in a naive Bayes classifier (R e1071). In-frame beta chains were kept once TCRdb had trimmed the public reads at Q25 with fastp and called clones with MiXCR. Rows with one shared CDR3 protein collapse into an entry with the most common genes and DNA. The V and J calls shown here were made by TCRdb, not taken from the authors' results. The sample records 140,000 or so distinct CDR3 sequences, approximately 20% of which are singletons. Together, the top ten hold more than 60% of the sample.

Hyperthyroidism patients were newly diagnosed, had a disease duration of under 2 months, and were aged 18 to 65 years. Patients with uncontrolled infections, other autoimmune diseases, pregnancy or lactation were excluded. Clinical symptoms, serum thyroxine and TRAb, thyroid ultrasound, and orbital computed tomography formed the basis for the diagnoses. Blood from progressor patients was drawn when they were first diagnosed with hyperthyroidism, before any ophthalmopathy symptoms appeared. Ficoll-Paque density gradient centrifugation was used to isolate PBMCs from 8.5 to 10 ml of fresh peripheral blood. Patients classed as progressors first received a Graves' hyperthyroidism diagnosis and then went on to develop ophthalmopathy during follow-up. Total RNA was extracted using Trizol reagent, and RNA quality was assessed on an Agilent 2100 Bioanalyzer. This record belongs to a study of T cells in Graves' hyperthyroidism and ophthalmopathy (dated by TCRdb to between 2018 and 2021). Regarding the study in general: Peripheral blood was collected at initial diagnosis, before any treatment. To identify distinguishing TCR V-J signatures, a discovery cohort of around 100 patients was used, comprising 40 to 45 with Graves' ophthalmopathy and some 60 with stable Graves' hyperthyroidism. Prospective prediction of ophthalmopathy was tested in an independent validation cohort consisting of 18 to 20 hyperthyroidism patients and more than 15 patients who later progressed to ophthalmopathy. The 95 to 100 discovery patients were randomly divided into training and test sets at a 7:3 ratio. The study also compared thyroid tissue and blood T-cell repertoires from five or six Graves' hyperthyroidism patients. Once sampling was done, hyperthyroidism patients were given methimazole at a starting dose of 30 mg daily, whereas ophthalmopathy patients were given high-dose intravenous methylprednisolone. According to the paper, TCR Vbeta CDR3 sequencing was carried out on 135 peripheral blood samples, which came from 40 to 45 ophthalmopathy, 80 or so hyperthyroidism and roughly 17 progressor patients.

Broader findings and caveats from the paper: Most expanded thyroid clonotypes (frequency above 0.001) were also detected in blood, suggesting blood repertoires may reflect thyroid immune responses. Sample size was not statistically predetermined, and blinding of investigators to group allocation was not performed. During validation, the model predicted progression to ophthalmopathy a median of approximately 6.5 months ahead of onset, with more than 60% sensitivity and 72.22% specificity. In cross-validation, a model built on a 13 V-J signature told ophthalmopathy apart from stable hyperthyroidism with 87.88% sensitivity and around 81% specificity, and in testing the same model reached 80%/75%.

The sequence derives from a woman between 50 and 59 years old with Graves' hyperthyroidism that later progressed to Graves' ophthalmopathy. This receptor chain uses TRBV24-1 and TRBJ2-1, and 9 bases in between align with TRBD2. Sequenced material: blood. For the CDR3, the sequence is CATSGAGGGNEQFF. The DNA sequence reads TGTGCCACCAGTGGAGCGGGAGGAGGAAATGAGCAGTTCTTC.